A single sample gave rise to the 20 T cell receptor beta chains below, sequenced in a study of blood T cell repertoires in COVID-19. Method: immunoSEQ multiplex PCR; TCRdb's copy keeps in-frame clones and lacks some. The sample has some 120,000 clones; roughly 79% are singletons. Sequences were obtained from peripheral blood. These receptors all come from a human donor in a cohort sampled during active COVID-19.

This chain connects TRBV27 to TRBJ1-6; D perhaps matches TRBD1 (6 bases). The CDR3 extends over 14 amino acids. The V gene's germline CDR1 is MNHEY and CDR2 SMNVEV (reference sequence). V shed 10 bases and J shed 6 bases, with 16 bases lying between them. The CDR3 loop is CATNRGALNSPLHF. The CDR3 coding sequence is TGTGCCACCAACCGGGGGGCGCTTAATTCACCCCTCCACTTT.

V usage is TRBV7-9 and J usage is TRBJ2-2, with D hard to call. Per the germline V gene, CDR1 is SEHNR and CDR2 is FQNEAQ (reference sequence). The V end was cut by 6 bases, the J end by 1 base, with 12 bases between. The CDR3 is made up of 15 amino acids. For the CDR3, the DNA is TGTGCCAGCAGGGGCACGGCCCGGAACACCGGGGAGCTGTTTTTT. Amino acids: CASRGTARNTGELFF.

The chain is built from TRBV10-3 and TRBJ1-5, with D possibly matching TRBD1 (5 bases). V lost 2 bases, J lost 0 bases, and 8 bases lay in between. CDR3 length: 15 residues. Germline loops: CDR1 ENHRY, CDR2 SYGVKD. The CDR3 sequence is CAISEGHLSNQPQHF. CDR3 nucleotides: TGTGCCATCAGTGAGGGACACCTTAGCAATCAGCCCCAGCATTTT.

The chain recombines TRBV19 with TRBJ1-4; D might be TRBD1 (6 bases). This CDR3 spans 14 amino acids. The germline V and J ends were trimmed by 7 bases and 3 bases, with 12 bases remaining between them. Germline lookup yields CDR1 LNHDA and CDR2 SQIVND (reference sequence). DNA for the CDR3: TGTGCCAGTACCACAGGGCGAGCTAATGAAAAACTGTTTTTT. Translation: CASTTGRANEKLFF.

The gene calls are TRBV11-2 and TRBJ1-2; a possible D gene is TRBD1 (6 bases). The CDR3 extends over 15 amino acids. CDR1 and CDR2 (germline): SGHAT, FQNNGV. V shed 0 bases and J shed 3 bases, with 11 bases lying between them. CDR3 sequence: CASSLEGTGYYGYTF. The CDR3 region has the DNA TGTGCCAGCAGCTTAGAGGGTACAGGGTACTATGGCTACACCTTC.

V usage is TRBV2 and J usage is TRBJ2-1; the match to TRBD2 covers 10 bases. V gave up 3 bases and J gave up 7 bases; unmatched junction bases: 9. Germline lookup yields CDR1 SNHLY and CDR2 FYNNEI. This CDR3 spans 16 amino acids. In DNA form, the CDR3 reads TGTGCCAGCAGTGAGGACCCACTAGCGGGGAGGAATGAGCAGTTCTTC. It specifies CASSEDPLAGRNEQFF.

This clone was detected only a few times. The genes are TRBV2 and TRBJ2-5; D is possibly TRBD2 (6 bases). The CDR3 totals 20 residues. The ends were cut back, 4 bases at V and 5 bases at J, with 32 bases in the middle. The germline gives CDR1 SNHLY, CDR2 FYNNEI. The CDR3 spells CASSVPLGTAGSGFVETQYF. The CDR3 DNA reads as TGTGCCAGCAGTGTCCCCCTGGGGACTGCAGGGTCCGGGTTTGTGGAGACCCAGTACTTC.

V is TRBV3-1 (or the pseudogene TRBV3-2) and J is TRBJ2-7; D gene unclear. Trimming cost V 4 bases and J 8 bases, with 15 bases left between them. Germline loops: CDR1 LGHDT, CDR2 YNNKEL (reference sequence). This CDR3 spans 13 amino acids. The CDR3 region is CASSPPGLFKQYF. DNA for the CDR3: TGTGCCAGCAGCCCTCCTGGGCTATTCAAGCAGTACTTC.

This sequence joins TRBV2 and TRBJ1-5, with a tentative D call TRBD1 (5 bases). CDR3 length: 17 amino acids. Germline V CDR1 and CDR2: SNHLY, FYNNEI. Trimming stripped 2 bases from V and 5 bases from J, with 19 bases between. The CDR3 DNA sequence: TGTGCCAGCAGTGAAAGGGGTTCATGGAACCGTGATCAGCCCCAGCATTTT. It yields the protein CASSERGSWNRDQPQHF.

This chain connects TRBV2 to TRBJ1-6; D call uncertain. CDR1 and CDR2 from the germline V gene are SNHLY and FYNNEI. This CDR3 has 14 amino acids. Trimming took 7 bases from V and 5 from J, leaving 12 bases between them. CDR3 residues: CASIALRNNSPLHF. In DNA, the CDR3 is TGTGCCAGCATAGCACTGAGAAATAATTCACCCCTCCACTTT.

V usage is TRBV28 and J usage is TRBJ2-5; 11 bases are shared with TRBD2. Germline assignment: CDR1 MDHEN and CDR2 SYDVKM. Trimming at V came to 10 bases and at J to 6 bases, leaving 10 bases not matched to a gene. The CDR3 has 14 residues. CDR3 sequence: CATLSGGASKTQYF. The CDR3 nucleotides are TGTGCCACTCTTAGCGGGGGGGCCTCTAAGACCCAGTACTTC.

DNA of the CDR3: TGTGCCAGCAGCCGACGGACAGGAATCGGCACTGAAGCTTTCTTT. Protein: CASSRRTGIGTEAFF. The gene calls are TRBV6-5 and TRBJ1-1; 7 nucleotides match TRBD1. Germline values: CDR1 MNHEY, CDR2 SVGAGI. V lost 6 bases to trimming and J lost 4 bases; unmatched junction nucleotides: 11. The CDR3 is 15 amino acids.

The V gene is TRBV10-3, the J gene TRBJ2-1; D is ambiguous. The CDR3 contains 14 residues. CDR1 is ENHRY and CDR2 is SYGVKD in the germline V gene. V was cut by 0 bases and J by 6 bases, with 9 bases left in between. CDR3 sequence (DNA): TGTGCCATCAGTGAGTCCCAGATTGGCAATGAGCAGTTCTTC. This translates into CAISESQIGNEQFF.

V is TRBV7-8 and J is TRBJ1-4; D might be TRBD1 (5 bases). This CDR3 region has 13 residues. Germline V gene sequence: CDR1 SGHVS, CDR2 FQNEAQ. With 5 bases removed from V and 7 bases from J, the gap between germline ends came to 11 bases. CDR3 loop: CASSIGRGEKLFF. CDR3 nucleotide sequence: TGTGCCAGCAGCATAGGGAGGGGTGAAAAACTGTTTTTT.

This clone has just one count. This chain links TRBV19 with TRBJ2-2; tentative D call: TRBD1 (6 bases). The CDR3 totals 15 residues. The V end was cut by 11 bases, the J end by 1 base, with 17 bases between. From germline, CDR1 is LNHDA and CDR2 SQIVND (reference sequence). In DNA, the CDR3 is TGTGCCTCGACCACCGGGACACGGAACACCGGGGAGCTGTTTTTT. This sequence encodes CASTTGTRNTGELFF.

J is TRBJ2-1 and V is TRBV7-9; D ambiguous. Germline V gives CDR1 SEHNR, CDR2 FQNEAQ (reference sequence). This CDR3 has 16 residues. Trimming stripped 2 bases from V and 5 bases from J, with 16 bases between. CDR3 bases: TGTGCCAGCAGCTTACCCCACGGATGGGCAGACAATGAGCAGTTCTTC. This translates into CASSLPHGWADNEQFF.

V gene TRBV6-5 combines with J gene TRBJ2-1; TRBD2 matches 8 bases. The CDR3 consists of 16 residues. Trimming took 0 bases from V and 3 from J; bases not matched to a gene: 4. Germline CDR1 MNHEY, CDR2 SVGAGI. As DNA, the CDR3 is TGTGCCAGCAGTTACTCGAGAGCGGGGGACTACAATGAGCAGTTCTTC. Protein sequence: CASSYSRAGDYNEQFF.

The CDR3 nucleotides are TGTGCCAGCTACCGGGAAAACGTGGGGGGCCAGTACTTC. Its translation is CASYRENVGGQYF. The rearrangement links TRBV2 to TRBJ2-5, with TRBD2 as a possible D gene (6 bases). Trimming left V 8 bases short and J 10 bases short, with 20 bases between. Germline V CDR1 and CDR2: SNHLY, FYNNEI. The CDR3 consists of 13 residues.

This chain links TRBV19 with TRBJ2-7; 7 bases map to TRBD1. The CDR3 is 16 residues long. The germline gives CDR1 LNHDA, CDR2 SQIVND (reference sequence). V dropped 0 bases and J dropped 5; count of bases not matched to a gene: 10. The CDR3 sequence is CASSIDQQGKGDEQYF. The DNA for the CDR3 is TGTGCCAGTAGTATAGATCAACAGGGGAAGGGCGACGAGCAGTACTTC.

Regarding this clone: A read error may produce the germline difference seen at one junction end. V is TRBV3-1 (or the pseudogene TRBV3-2) and J is TRBJ1-5; D is perhaps TRBD1 (5 bases). This CDR3 comprises 13 residues. Germline-derived CDR1 and CDR2 are LGHDT and YNNKEL (reference sequence). In DNA, the CDR3 is TGTGCCAGCAGCCAAGGGGGCAAGCAGCCCCAGCATTTT. It encodes CASSQGGKQPQHF.